The rows below give T cell receptor beta chains drawn from one sample of a study of blood T cell repertoires in COVID-19. The protocol was immunoSEQ multiplex PCR, while the TCRdb copy is restricted to in-frame clones and leaves out a portion. This sample has under 150,000 clones, with about 86% found just once. The specimen was PBMCs or T cells enriched from blood (not recorded which). The receptor set was obtained from a woman aged 45 to 65 who had recovered from COVID-19. Each CDR3 is given with its conserved first and last residue. D genes are given only for firm matches. For some rows the clone size is stated as once, few or many, or as a class when expanded; others skip it.

15	NA	TRBJ1-6	TRBD1	TRBV7-2	TGTGCCAGCAGCGCTTGGAGCAGGGGGAATTCACCCCTCCACTTT	CASSAWSRGNSPLHF
15	NA	TRBJ2-6	NA	TRBV11-3	TGTGCCAGCACCTCGGGTGATCCTGGGGCCAACGTCCTGACTTTC	CASTSGDPGANVLTF
14	NA	TRBJ1-1	NA	TRBV6-1	TGTGCCAGCAGTGAAATGACAGCTAACACTGAAGCTTTCTTT	CASSEMTANTEAFF
14	NA	TRBJ1-2	NA	TRBV20-1	TGCAGTGCTAGTGGAGTGAGGCGGGACTATGGCTACACCTTC	CSASGVRRDYGYTF
14	once	TRBJ1-2	NA	TRBV5-6	TGTGCCAGCACCGCTTGGGGCGGGAGTGGTGGCTACACCTTC	CASTAWGGSGGYTF
18	NA	TRBJ2-6	TRBD1	TRBV7-2	TGTGCCAGCAGCTGGGGGACAGGGGCCTTCTCTGGGGCCAACGTCCTGACTTTC	CASSWGTGAFSGANVLTF
14	NA	TRBJ2-7	NA	TRBV11-3	TGTGCCAGCGGGGGCAGGATTGGGGCCTACGAGCAGTACTTC	CASGGRIGAYEQYF
13	NA	TRBJ1-4	NA	TRBV3-1/TRBV3-2	TGTGCCAGCCATAGGAGGGGAATTGAAAAACTGTTTTTT	CASHRRGIEKLFF
13	NA	TRBJ2-5	NA	TRBV5-6	TGTGCCAGCAGCTTCTTTATGCGAGAGACCCAGTACTTC	CASSFFMRETQYF
15	once	TRBJ2-2	NA	TRBV6-5	TGTGCCAGCAGTTATGGGGGGAAGATCACCGGGGAGCTGTTTTTT	CASSYGGKITGELFF
16	NA	TRBJ1-4	NA	TRBV6-1	TGTGCCAGCAGTGAAAGAGTGGGCAGGGTGAATGAAAAACTGTTTTTT	CASSERVGRVNEKLFF
13	NA	TRBJ2-7	NA	TRBV30	TGTGCCTGGAGTGTACGATCAGCCTACGAGCAGTACTTC	CAWSVRSAYEQYF
14	NA	TRBJ2-5	NA	TRBV4-2	TGTGCCAGCAGCCAAGAGGGCAGCCCCGAGACCCAGTACTTC	CASSQEGSPETQYF
13	NA	TRBJ2-1	TRBD1	TRBV10-1	TGCGCCAGCAGCCGGACAGGGACGAGGGAGCAGTTCTTC	CASSRTGTREQFF
16	NA	TRBJ2-2	TRBD1	TRBV2	TGTGCCAGCAGTCCCCTGGACAGGGTGAACACCGGGGAGCTGTTTTTT	CASSPLDRVNTGELFF
16	once	TRBJ2-3	TRBD2	TRBV5-1	TGCGCCAGCAGCTTCTTCTTAGCGGGGAACACAGATACGCAGTATTTT	CASSFFLAGNTDTQYF
15	NA	TRBJ1-2	NA	TRBV5-1	TGCGCCAGCAGCTTGCAAGGGGTTCAGGACTATGGCTACACCTTC	CASSLQGVQDYGYTF
14	NA	TRBJ2-3	NA	TRBV7-9	TGTGCCAGCAGCCTGACAGGCCATGCAGATACGCAGTATTTT	CASSLTGHADTQYF
14	NA	TRBJ1-5	TRBD1	TRBV28	TGTGCCAGCAGTTGGACAGGGGGCCGTCAGCCCCAGCATTTT	CASSWTGGRQPQHF
14	NA	TRBJ1-2	NA	TRBV6-5	TGTGCCAGCAGTTACCCCGGGGGGCGGCATGGCTACACCTTC	CASSYPGGRHGYTF
16	NA	TRBJ1-6	NA	TRBV11-2	TGTGCCAGCAGATCAGAAGGGGCAGGGAGGTATTCACCCCTCCACTTT	CASRSEGAGRYSPLHF
16	NA	TRBJ2-1	TRBD1	TRBV27	TGTGCCAGCAATTCCGTCCCAGGGGGCTTCGACAATGAGCAGTTCTTC	CASNSVPGGFDNEQFF
16	NA	TRBJ2-1	TRBD2	TRBV19	TGTGCCAGTAGTATTCTAGCGGGGACCACCTACAATGAGCAGTTCTTC	CASSILAGTTYNEQFF
16	NA	TRBJ2-3	NA	TRBV5-1	TGCGCCAGCAGCTTGGGGGACTCAGCGGGCACAGATACGCAGTATTTT	CASSLGDSAGTDTQYF
14	once	TRBJ1-1	TRBD1	TRBV6-5	TGTGCCAGCAGTTATAGGGGGCGGGACACTGAAGCTTTCTTT	CASSYRGRDTEAFF
14	NA	TRBJ1-1	NA	TRBV21-1	TGTGCCAGCAGCAAAGCCCCAGGAATAACTGAAGCTTTCTTT	CASSKAPGITEAFF
15	NA	TRBJ1-2	TRBD1	TRBV2	TGTGCCAGCTCGGACCGGGACAGGGGCTCCTATGGCTACACCTTC	CASSDRDRGSYGYTF
14	NA	TRBJ1-1	TRBD1	TRBV6-4	TGTGCCAGCAGTATGACAGGGGATCGAACTGAAGCTTTCTTT	CASSMTGDRTEAFF
14	NA	TRBJ1-4	NA	TRBV5-4	TGTGCCAGCAGCTTGGTCGGAGGGAGGGAAAAACTGTTTTTT	CASSLVGGREKLFF
13	once	TRBJ1-1	TRBD1	TRBV30	TGTGCCTGGAGAAGGCAGGGGGACACTGAAGCTTTCTTT	CAWRRQGDTEAFF
15	NA	TRBJ1-4	TRBD1	TRBV5-6	TGTGCCAGCAGCTTGGCGGGACAGGGGGATGAAAAACTGTTTTTT	CASSLAGQGDEKLFF
16	NA	TRBJ2-5	NA	TRBV4-1	TGCGCCAGCAGCCAAGGAGGGGGGGCACCAAGGGAGACCCAGTACTTC	CASSQGGGAPRETQYF
15	NA	TRBJ1-5	NA	TRBV27	TGTGCCAGCAGTTTAACCGGGACATCGGTTCAGCCCCAGCATTTT	CASSLTGTSVQPQHF
13	NA	TRBJ2-1	NA	TRBV6-5	TGTGCCAGCAGTTACGTTCAGGGTGGCGAGCAGTTCTTC	CASSYVQGGEQFF
16	few	TRBJ1-3	NA	TRBV3-1/TRBV3-2	TGTGCCAGCAGCCAAGGAGCGCAGGGCTCAGGAAACACCATATATTTT	CASSQGAQGSGNTIYF
14	NA	TRBJ1-6	NA	TRBV2	TGTGCCAGCAGACCCGGCAGGGCAAATTCACCCCTCCACTTT	CASRPGRANSPLHF
14	NA	TRBJ2-1	NA	TRBV7-2	TGTGCCAGCAGCTTAGGTCTGCAGTACAATGAGCAGTTCTTC	CASSLGLQYNEQFF
16	few	TRBJ2-5	NA	TRBV7-8	TGTGCCAGCAGCTTAACCTGGACTAGGGGGATCGGGACCCAGTACTTC	CASSLTWTRGIGTQYF
15	NA	TRBJ2-1	TRBD2	TRBV13	TGTGCCAGCAGCTTCCCAGCGGGGGGTGGGAATGAGCAGTTCTTC	CASSFPAGGGNEQFF
14	NA	TRBJ2-5	NA	TRBV9	TGTGCCAGCAGCGTTACAGGGTCGGAGGAGACCCAGTACTTC	CASSVTGSEETQYF
16	NA	TRBJ2-5	NA	TRBV11-2	TGTGCCAGCAGCTCTCGACACCCGAAAGTCCAAGAGACCCAGTACTTC	CASSSRHPKVQETQYF
15	NA	TRBJ2-3	TRBD2	TRBV29-1	TGCAGCGTCACGACTAGCAGAGGTGACTCAGATACGCAGTATTTT	CSVTTSRGDSDTQYF
12	NA	TRBJ2-7	NA	TRBV27	TGTGCCAGCATCTCCGGAAGGGGGGAGCAGTACTTC	CASISGRGEQYF
15	NA	TRBJ1-4	NA	TRBV5-1	TGCGCCAGCAGCTTGGAGGGGGTAAATAATGAAAAACTGTTTTTT	CASSLEGVNNEKLFF
17	NA	TRBJ2-2	TRBD2	TRBV27	TGTGCCAGCAGTTTACTAGCGGGGGTTAGGAACACCGGGGAGCTGTTTTTT	CASSLLAGVRNTGELFF
14	NA	TRBJ2-6	NA	TRBV4-1	TGCGCCAGCAGCCCCTACTCTGGGGCCAACGTCCTGACTTTC	CASSPYSGANVLTF
16	NA	TRBJ1-4	TRBD1	TRBV6-1	TGTGCCAGCAGTGGCGGACAGGGTAGAACTAATGAAAAACTGTTTTTT	CASSGGQGRTNEKLFF
14	NA	TRBJ2-5	NA	TRBV14	TGTGCCAGCAGCCGGGAGCAACCCGAAGAGACCCAGTACTTC	CASSREQPEETQYF
17	NA	TRBJ2-5	TRBD2	TRBV7-2	TGTGCCAGCAGCTTAAGAACTAGCGGGAAAAACCCGGAGACCCAGTACTTC	CASSLRTSGKNPETQYF
15	once	TRBJ1-1	NA	TRBV7-9	TGTGCCAGCAGCTTAATTGGGACCGGGAGCACTGAAGCTTTCTTT	CASSLIGTGSTEAFF
13	once	TRBJ1-3	NA	TRBV9	TGTGCCAGCAGCCCAACGCAGGGAAACACCATATATTTT	CASSPTQGNTIYF
14	once	TRBJ1-1	TRBD1	TRBV2	TGTGCCAGCAGCGTACAGGGGAGTAACACTGAAGCTTTCTTT	CASSVQGSNTEAFF
14	NA	TRBJ2-3	NA	TRBV3-1/TRBV3-2	TGTGCCAGCAGCCAAGATTGGCGCACAGATACGCAGTATTTT	CASSQDWRTDTQYF
15	NA	TRBJ1-2	TRBD1	TRBV19	TGTGCCAGTAGTTCAGGGACAGGGGGCGGCTATGGCTACACCTTC	CASSSGTGGGYGYTF
12	NA	TRBJ2-3	TRBD2	TRBV13	TGTGCCAGCAGCTTAATAGCGGGGAAGAAGTATTTT	CASSLIAGKKYF
16	NA	TRBJ2-3	TRBD2	TRBV3-1/TRBV3-2	TGTGCCAGCAGCCAAGGCGCTAGCGGATACACAGATACGCAGTATTTT	CASSQGASGYTDTQYF